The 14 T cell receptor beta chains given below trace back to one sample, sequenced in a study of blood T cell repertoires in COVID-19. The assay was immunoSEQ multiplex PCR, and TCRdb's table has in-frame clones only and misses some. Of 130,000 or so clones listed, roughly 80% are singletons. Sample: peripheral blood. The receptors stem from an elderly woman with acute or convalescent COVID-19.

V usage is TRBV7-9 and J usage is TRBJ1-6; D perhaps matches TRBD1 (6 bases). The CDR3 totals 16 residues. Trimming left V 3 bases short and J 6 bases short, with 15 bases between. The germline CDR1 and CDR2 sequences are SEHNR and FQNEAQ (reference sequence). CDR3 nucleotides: TGTGCCAGCAGCTTGGGGCAGGGGTTCTCTAATTCACCCCTCCACTTT. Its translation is CASSLGQGFSNSPLHF. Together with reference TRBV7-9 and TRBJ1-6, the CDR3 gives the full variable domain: DTGVSQNPRHKITKRGQNVTFRCDPISEHNRLYWYRQTLGQGPEFLTYFQNEAQLEKSRLLSDRFSAERPKGSFSTLEIQRTEQGDSAMYLCASSLGQGFSNSPLHFGNGTRLTVT.

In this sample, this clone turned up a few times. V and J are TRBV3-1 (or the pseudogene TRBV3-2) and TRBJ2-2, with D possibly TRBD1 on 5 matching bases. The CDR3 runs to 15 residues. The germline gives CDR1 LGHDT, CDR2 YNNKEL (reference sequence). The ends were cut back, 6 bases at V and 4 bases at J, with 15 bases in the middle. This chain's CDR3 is CASSRVIGATGELFF. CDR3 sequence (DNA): TGTGCCAGCAGTCGGGTCATTGGGGCCACCGGGGAGCTGTTTTTT.

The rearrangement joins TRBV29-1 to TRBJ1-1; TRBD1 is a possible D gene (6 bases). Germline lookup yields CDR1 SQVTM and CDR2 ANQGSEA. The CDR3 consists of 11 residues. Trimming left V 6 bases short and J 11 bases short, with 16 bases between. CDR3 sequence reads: CSVGTPNGAFF. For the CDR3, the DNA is TGCAGCGTCGGGACACCCAACGGGGCTTTCTTT.

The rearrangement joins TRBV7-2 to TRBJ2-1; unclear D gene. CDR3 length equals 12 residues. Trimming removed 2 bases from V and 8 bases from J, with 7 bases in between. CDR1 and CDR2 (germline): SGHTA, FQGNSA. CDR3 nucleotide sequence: TGTGCCAGCAGCTTATTCGGGTATGAGCAGTTCTTC. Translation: CASSLFGYEQFF.

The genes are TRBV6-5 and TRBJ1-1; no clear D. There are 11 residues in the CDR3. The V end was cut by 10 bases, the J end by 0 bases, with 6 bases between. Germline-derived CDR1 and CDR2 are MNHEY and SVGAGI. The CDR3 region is CATFLNTEAFF. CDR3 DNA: TGTGCCACTTTCCTGAACACTGAAGCTTTCTTT.

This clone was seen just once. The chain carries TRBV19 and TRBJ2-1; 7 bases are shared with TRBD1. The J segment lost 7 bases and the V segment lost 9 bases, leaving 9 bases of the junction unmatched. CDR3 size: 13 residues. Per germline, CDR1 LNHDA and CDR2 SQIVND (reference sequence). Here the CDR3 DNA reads TGTGCCAGCGGAGACAGGGAGAGGAATGAGCAGTTCTTC. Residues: CASGDRERNEQFF. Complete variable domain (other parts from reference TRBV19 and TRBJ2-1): DGGITQSPKYLFRKEGQNVTLSCEQNLNHDAMYWYRQDPGQGLRLIYYSQIVNDFQKGDIAEGYSVSREKKESFPLTVTSAQKNPTAFYLCASGDRERNEQFFGPGTRLTVL.

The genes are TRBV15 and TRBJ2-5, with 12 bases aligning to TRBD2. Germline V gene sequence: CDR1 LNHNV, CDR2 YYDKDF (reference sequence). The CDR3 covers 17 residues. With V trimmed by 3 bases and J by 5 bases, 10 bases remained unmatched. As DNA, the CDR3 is TGTGCCACCAGCAGCCTCCTTCGGACTAGCGGGACCGAGACCCAGTACTTC. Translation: CATSSLLRTSGTETQYF.

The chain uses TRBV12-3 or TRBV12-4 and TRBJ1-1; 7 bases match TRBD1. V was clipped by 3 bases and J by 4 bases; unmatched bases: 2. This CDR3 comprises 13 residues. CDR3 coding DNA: TGTGCCAGCAGTTTCACAGGGGTCACTGAAGCTTTCTTT. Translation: CASSFTGVTEAFF.

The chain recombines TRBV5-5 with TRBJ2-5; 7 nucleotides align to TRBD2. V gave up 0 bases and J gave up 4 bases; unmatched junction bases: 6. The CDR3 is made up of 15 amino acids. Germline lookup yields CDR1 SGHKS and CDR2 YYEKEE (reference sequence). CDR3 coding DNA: TGTGCCAGCAGCTTGGGATTGCGCGGGGGAGAGACCCAGTACTTC. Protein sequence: CASSLGLRGGETQYF.

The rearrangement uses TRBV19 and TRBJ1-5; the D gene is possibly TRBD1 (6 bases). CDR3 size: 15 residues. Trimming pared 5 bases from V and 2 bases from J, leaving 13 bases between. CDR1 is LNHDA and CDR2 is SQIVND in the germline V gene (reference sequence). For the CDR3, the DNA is TGTGCCAGTAGTTTAAACCGACAGGGCAATCAGCCCCAGCATTTT. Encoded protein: CASSLNRQGNQPQHF. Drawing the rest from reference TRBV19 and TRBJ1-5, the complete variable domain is DGGITQSPKYLFRKEGQNVTLSCEQNLNHDAMYWYRQDPGQGLRLIYYSQIVNDFQKGDIAEGYSVSREKKESFPLTVTSAQKNPTAFYLCASSLNRQGNQPQHFGDGTRLSIL.

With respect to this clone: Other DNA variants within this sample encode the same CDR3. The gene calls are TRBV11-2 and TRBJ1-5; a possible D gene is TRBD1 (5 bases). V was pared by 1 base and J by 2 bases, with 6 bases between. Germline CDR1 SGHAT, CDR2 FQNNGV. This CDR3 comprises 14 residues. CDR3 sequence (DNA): TGTGCCAGCAGCTTAGGGGGGGGCAATCAGCCCCAGCATTTT. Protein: CASSLGGGNQPQHF. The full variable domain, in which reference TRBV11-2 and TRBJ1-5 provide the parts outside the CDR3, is EAGVAQSPRYKIIEKRQSVAFWCNPISGHATLYWYQQILGQGPKLLIQFQNNGVVDDSQLPKDRFSAERLKGVDSTLKIQPAKLEDSAVYLCASSLGGGNQPQHFGDGTRLSIL.

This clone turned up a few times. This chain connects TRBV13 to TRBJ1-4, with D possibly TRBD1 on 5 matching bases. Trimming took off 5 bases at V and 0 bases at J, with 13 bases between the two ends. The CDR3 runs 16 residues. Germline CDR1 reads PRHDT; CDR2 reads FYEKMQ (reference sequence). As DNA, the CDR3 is TGTGCCAGCAGCCCAGGGAACCCCTCAACTAATGAAAAACTGTTTTTT. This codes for CASSPGNPSTNEKLFF.

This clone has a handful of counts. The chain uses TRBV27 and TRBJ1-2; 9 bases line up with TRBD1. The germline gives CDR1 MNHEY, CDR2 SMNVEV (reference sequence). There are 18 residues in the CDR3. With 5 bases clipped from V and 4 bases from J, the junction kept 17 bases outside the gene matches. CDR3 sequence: CASSPQGWDRENFYGYTF. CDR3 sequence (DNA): TGTGCCAGCAGTCCACAAGGGTGGGACAGGGAGAATTTCTATGGCTACACCTTC.

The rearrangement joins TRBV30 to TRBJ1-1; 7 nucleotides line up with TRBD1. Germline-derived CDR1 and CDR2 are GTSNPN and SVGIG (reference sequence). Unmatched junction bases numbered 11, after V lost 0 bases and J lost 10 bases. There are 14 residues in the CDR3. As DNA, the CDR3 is TGTGCCTGGAGTGTAGGAGGGGGCCTGAAGAGAGCTTTCTTT. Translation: CAWSVGGGLKRAFF.